Following are 2 T cell receptor beta chains from one sample sequenced in a study of OX40 agonist ivuxolimab in advanced cancers. Measured with immunoSEQ multiplex PCR; TCRdb has only the in-frame clones, and not every one. Of 95,000 to 150,000 clones listed, roughly 93% are singletons. The material sequenced was CD4+ or CD8+ T cells sorted from blood, taken in a trial of the OX40 agonist ivuxolimab. The receptors were sampled from an adult with an advanced solid tumor such as melanoma, head and neck, liver or kidney cancer.

This chain connects TRBV9 to TRBJ2-1, with a weak D call TRBD1 (7 bases). Germline V CDR1 and CDR2: SGDLS, YYNGEE. This CDR3 region has 19 residues. The V gene lost 4 bases and the J gene lost 1 base, with 24 bases spanning the gap. In DNA, the CDR3 is TGTGCCAGCAGCCTCGGGGGACAGAGCGTCGGTCTGTCCTACAATGAGCAGTTCTTC. This gives the protein CASSLGGQSVGLSYNEQFF.

This clone was counted once. The chain has TRBV19 and TRBJ2-1, with 7 bases aligning to TRBD2. V was clipped by 4 bases and J by 0 bases; unmatched bases: 3. Germline V gene sequence: CDR1 LNHDA, CDR2 SQIVND (reference sequence). CDR3 length: 15 amino acids. CDR3 nucleotides: TGTGCCAGTAGTACTAGCGGCCGCTCCTACAATGAGCAGTTCTTC. This translates into CASSTSGRSYNEQFF.